These T cell receptor beta chains were read from a single sample in a study of blood T cell repertoires in COVID-19. The protocol was immunoSEQ multiplex PCR, while the TCRdb copy is restricted to in-frame clones and leaves out a portion. The table records about 240,000 clones, 87% of them present only once. Input material: peripheral blood. The source of these receptors is a man in his 60s who had recovered from COVID-19. Each CDR3 is given without its conserved first and last residue. Fields, in order: V gene, clone size, CDR3 protein. The listing skips clone size in some rows; elsewhere it reads once, few, many or a size class.

>TRBV19|NA
ASSSDRHNEQF
>TRBV19|once
ASSPRTSGGLTDTQY
>TRBV30|NA
AWSGTGQDTQY
>TRBV5-6|NA
ASSPGGIYNEQF
>TRBV24-1|NA
ATSETDREEWGYT
>TRBV5-1|NA
ASSGVGIEAF
>TRBV9|NA
ASSVLGLRGVNEQF
>TRBV18|NA
ASSLPSHGEKLF
>TRBV5-1|few
ASSIARGAGTGELF
>TRBV3-1/TRBV3-2|NA
ASRPRSAGQGASGKNIQY
>TRBV5-1|NA
ASSQGPTYTDTQY
>TRBV11-3|NA
ASSLGIFGGQF
>TRBV5-6|NA
ASSLVGRGNTGELF
>TRBV5-4|NA
ASSIKRRGEEAF
>TRBV14|once
ASSRGYRGATGELF
>TRBV9|NA
ASSVVPGTSGGARDTQY
>TRBV19|NA
ASTSDLEPQH
>TRBV20-1|once
SASRTSGVYEQY
>TRBV10-3|NA
AISRASSTEAF
>TRBV6-5|NA
ASTYIRGNEQY
>TRBV5-4|NA
ASSAMRRGYT
>TRBV2|NA
ASRRGAGESGELF
>TRBV3-1/TRBV3-2|NA
ASSRARVTGELF
>TRBV4-2|NA
ASSTMGQTPGTIRYT